These 7 T cell receptor beta chains were sequenced from one sample in a study of T cell responses to AZD1222 COVID-19 vaccine. Repertoires were generated with immunoSEQ multiplex PCR, while TCRdb's copy carries only in-frame clones and drops some. The data show 75,000 to 90,000 clones, approximately 85% seen once. The sequencing here drew on peripheral blood, taken 28 days after the second AZD1222 dose. These receptors were collected from an adult who received the AZD1222 COVID-19 vaccine.

At least ten counts were recorded for this clone. This chain joins TRBV5-1 and TRBJ2-1; tentative D call: TRBD2 (6 bases). V dropped 4 bases and J dropped 10 bases, with 15 bases sitting between them. CDR3 length equals 13 residues. From germline, CDR1 is SGHRS and CDR2 YFSETQ. Here the CDR3 reads CASSEGGLPEQFF. DNA of the CDR3: TGCGCCAGCAGCGAGGGAGGACTACCGGAGCAGTTCTTC.

The V call is TRBV5-1, the J call TRBJ1-1; the D is unclear. V shed 3 bases and J shed 5 bases, with 11 bases lying between them. Germline values: CDR1 SGHRS, CDR2 YFSETQ. The CDR3 totals 13 residues. CDR3 protein: CASSSVTRTEAFF. CDR3 bases: TGCGCCAGCAGCTCGGTCACACGTACTGAAGCTTTCTTT.

This clone was observed once. The chain links TRBV27 to TRBJ2-2; 9 nucleotides agree with TRBD2. Germline values: CDR1 MNHEY, CDR2 SMNVEV (reference sequence). Trimming took 0 bases from V and 6 from J; bases not matched to a gene: 2. CDR3 length: 15 residues. The CDR3, as DNA: TGTGCCAGCAGTTTATCCGCGGGAGGGCCCGGGGAGCTGTTTTTT. Translated: CASSLSAGGPGELFF.

The chain employs TRBV25-1 and TRBJ2-2, with D perhaps matching TRBD1 (6 bases). Trimming pared 3 bases from V and 1 base from J, leaving 9 bases between. The CDR3 is made up of 15 amino acids. CDR1 is MGHDK, CDR2 SYGVNS, per germline. The CDR3 is CASSDLTGNTGELFF. The CDR3 DNA reads TGTGCCAGCAGTGATTTGACAGGGAACACCGGGGAGCTGTTTTTT. Full variable domain (missing parts from reference TRBV25-1 and TRBJ2-2): EADIYQTPRYLVIGTGKKITLECSQTMGHDKMYWYQQDPGMELHLIHYSYGVNSTEKGDLSSESTVSRIRTEHFPLTLESARPSHTSQYLCASSDLTGNTGELFFGEGSRLTVL.

This chain uses TRBV19 with TRBJ2-1, with 16 bases identical to TRBD2. In germline, CDR1 is LNHDA, CDR2 SQIVND (reference sequence). The trim removed 8 bases at V and 8 bases at J, leaving 9 bases unmatched. This CDR3 comprises 16 residues. CDR3 residues: CASAGTSGGAGDEQFF. CDR3 nucleotides: TGTGCCAGTGCTGGGACTAGCGGGGGGGCCGGGGATGAGCAGTTCTTC.

The rearrangement joins TRBV19 to TRBJ1-1; D not resolved. The CDR3 length is 12 residues. Trimming took off 6 bases at V and 7 bases at J, with 12 bases between the two ends. Germline assignment: CDR1 LNHDA and CDR2 SQIVND (reference sequence). The CDR3 DNA is TGTGCCAGTAGAAACCCGGGAGGTGAAGCTTTCTTT. Translating gives CASRNPGGEAFF. The full variable domain, completed using reference TRBV19 and TRBJ1-1, is DGGITQSPKYLFRKEGQNVTLSCEQNLNHDAMYWYRQDPGQGLRLIYYSQIVNDFQKGDIAEGYSVSREKKESFPLTVTSAQKNPTAFYLCASRNPGGEAFFGQGTRLTVV.

The chain carries TRBV6-2 or TRBV6-3 and TRBJ2-7; tentatively, D is TRBD2 (5 bases). Germline V gives CDR1 MNHEY, CDR2 SVGEGT. V lost 0 bases, J lost 4 bases, and 13 bases lay in between. The CDR3 runs to 15 residues. CDR3 protein: CASSYSKVSGYEQYV. The CDR3 coding sequence is TGTGCCAGCAGTTACTCGAAGGTATCGGGATACGAGCAGTACGTC.